One and the same sample provided the 26 T cell receptor beta chains below, sequenced in a study of T cells in Graves' hyperthyroidism and ophthalmopathy. Researchers took RNA transcripts and amplified the TCR beta CDR3 regions from them. TCR CDR3 regions were first amplified by RT-PCR with HTBI primers. TCRdb called the multiplex PCR reads again in MiXCR, with one record for every CDR3 protein. The sample lists under 350,000 distinct CDR3 sequences, about 20% occurring once. What was sequenced was blood. These receptors came from a woman in her forties or fifties with Graves' hyperthyroidism.

This clonotype was found a few times. A much larger clone lies one base from this, so it may be a read error. This chain joins TRBV20-1 and TRBJ2-1, with D possibly TRBD2 on 5 matching bases. Germline CDR1 reads DFQATT; CDR2 reads SNEGSKA (reference sequence). V lost 6 bases and J 7 bases, leaving 16 bases between the germline ends. There are 13 residues in the CDR3. In DNA form, the CDR3 reads TGCAGTGCCCTTGGCGAGGGCCAGAATGAGCAGTTCTTC. This gives the protein CSALGEGQNEQFF.

J is TRBJ2-7 and V is TRBV5-1; 7 nucleotides line up with TRBD1. V shed 3 bases, J shed 6 bases, and the junction held 6 bases outside the gene matches. The CDR3 is 13 residues long. CDR1 and CDR2 (germline): SGHRS, YFSETQ. The CDR3 sequence is CASSYRGEGEQYF. CDR3 bases: TGCGCCAGCAGCTACAGGGGTGAAGGCGAGCAGTACTTC.

This clonotype was detected only once. This chain joins TRBV20-1 and TRBJ2-1; 7 bases are shared with TRBD1. V dropped 3 bases and J dropped 4; count of bases not matched to a gene: 6. Looked up from germline, CDR1 is DFQATT and CDR2 is SNEGSKA (reference sequence). The CDR3 covers 14 residues. The CDR3 spells CSASPGQMYNEQFF. The CDR3 DNA reads TGCAGTGCTAGCCCGGGACAGATGTACAATGAGCAGTTCTTC.

A remark on this clonotype: This may stem from a read error, because a much larger clone lies one nucleotide away. The chain employs TRBV3-1 and TRBJ2-5; 7 bases fit TRBD1. Germline V CDR1 and CDR2: LGHDT, YNNKEL (reference sequence). CDR3 length: 16 residues. CDR3 protein: CAGSQEGRTGRETQYF. The CDR3 DNA is TGTGCCGGCAGCCAAGAAGGAAGGACAGGCAGGGAGACCCAGTACTTC.

At least ten counts were recorded for this clonotype. The V gene is TRBV12-3 or TRBV12-4, the J gene TRBJ2-3, with D uncertain. Trimming took off 3 bases at V and 2 bases at J, with 12 bases between the two ends. This CDR3 has 15 amino acids. CDR3 nucleotides: TGTGCCAGCAGTTTTGGCCTAGATATCACAGATACGCAGTATTTT. Its protein is CASSFGLDITDTQYF.

This clonotype was picked up many times. The chain is built from TRBV6-2 or TRBV6-3 and TRBJ2-5, with D uncertain. In germline, CDR1 is MNHEY, CDR2 SVGEGT. The CDR3 is 12 residues long. The V end lost 2 bases, the J end lost 5 bases, and 6 bases lay between the germline ends. CDR3 amino acids: CASSYPEETQYF. The CDR3 coding sequence is TGTGCCAGCAGTTACCCCGAGGAGACCCAGTACTTC.

This clonotype was counted between two and nine times. The chain carries TRBV6-1 and TRBJ2-7; 10 bases line up with TRBD2. This CDR3 spans 15 amino acids. Trimming took 5 bases from V and 3 from J; bases not matched to a gene: 7. CDR1 MNHNS and CDR2 SASEGT come from the germline V gene. The CDR3 loop reads CASSPQASGSYEQYF. In nucleotides, the CDR3 is TGTGCCAGCAGTCCTCAGGCTAGCGGGAGCTACGAGCAGTACTTC.

This clonotype was detected many times. The chain is built from TRBV12-3 or TRBV12-4 and TRBJ1-1, with D tentatively TRBD1 (5 bases). V was pared by 3 bases and J by 4 bases, with 12 bases between. This CDR3 has 14 residues. The CDR3 DNA is TGTGCCAGCAGTTTTGGGACCCTCATCACTGAAGCTTTCTTT. This translates into CASSFGTLITEAFF.

This clonotype was seen at least ten times. The rearrangement links TRBV3-1 to TRBJ2-3; 11 bases map to TRBD2. The CDR3 is 15 amino acids. The V and J ends lost 6 bases and 4 bases, in that order; junction bases with no gene match: 6. CDR1 is LGHDT and CDR2 is YNNKEL in the germline V gene (reference sequence). Written as DNA, the CDR3 is TGTGCCAGCAGACCTACTAGCGGGGGACCAGATACGCAGTATTTT. It translates to CASRPTSGGPDTQYF.

This clonotype was counted between two and nine times. The chain joins TRBV7-8 to TRBJ2-7; D call uncertain. Germline values: CDR1 SGHVS, CDR2 FQNEAQ. V lost 0 bases and J 1 base, leaving 10 bases between the germline ends. This CDR3 is 15 amino acids long. CDR3: CASSLALHGSYEQYV. CDR3 bases: TGTGCCAGCAGCTTAGCGCTCCACGGTTCCTACGAGCAGTACGTC.

The chain carries TRBV29-1 and TRBJ2-3; maybe TRBD1 (7 bases). This CDR3 has 13 residues. Germline CDR1 and CDR2: SQVTM and ANQGSEA. Trimming took off 4 bases at V and 4 bases at J, with 12 bases between the two ends. The CDR3 sequence is CSVGQGLADTQYF. CDR3 DNA: TGCAGCGTTGGACAGGGACTCGCAGATACGCAGTATTTT.

At least ten counts were recorded for this clonotype. The rearrangement joins TRBV28 to TRBJ2-1, with TRBD2 matching 7 bases. This CDR3 comprises 13 residues. Germline assignment: CDR1 MDHEN and CDR2 SYDVKM. V shed 3 bases, J shed 7 bases, and the junction held 3 bases outside the gene matches. As DNA, the CDR3 is TGTGCCAGCAGTTTTGGGGGGGGTAATGAGCAGTTCTTC. The encoded protein is CASSFGGGNEQFF. The whole variable domain, remainder taken from reference TRBV28 and TRBJ2-1, is DVKVTQSSRYLVKRTGEKVFLECVQDMDHENMFWYRQDPGLGLRLIYFSYDVKMKEKGDIPEGYSVSREKKERFSLILESASTNQTSMYLCASSFGGGNEQFFGPGTRLTVL.

This clonotype was counted many times. The J gene is TRBJ2-2, the V gene TRBV30; D uncertain. This CDR3 is built from 14 residues. Germline V gene lookup returns CDR1 GTSNPN and CDR2 SVGIG (reference sequence). Trimming cost V 2 bases and J 2 bases, with 9 bases left between them. The CDR3, as DNA: TGTGCCTGGAGTCTCTCATCTAACACCGGGGAGCTGTTTTTT. Protein product: CAWSLSSNTGELFF.

Only a few counts were recorded for this clonotype. V usage is TRBV6-1 and J usage is TRBJ1-5, with D tentatively TRBD1 (5 bases). V was clipped by 4 bases and J by 6 bases, with 16 bases between them. This CDR3 spans 15 amino acids. Germline V lookup: CDR1 MNHNS, CDR2 SASEGT. DNA of the CDR3: TGTGCCAGCAGTGTGGAAGGGGCGGGCGTTCAGCCCCAGCATTTT. The encoded protein is CASSVEGAGVQPQHF.

This chain links TRBV6-1 with TRBJ2-7; D is perhaps TRBD1 (5 bases). CDR1 is MNHNS and CDR2 is SASEGT in the germline V gene. The CDR3 runs 16 residues. The CDR3 protein is CASGDSSRPSSYEQYV. CDR3 nucleotides: TGTGCCAGCGGTGACAGCAGTAGACCGAGCTCCTACGAGCAGTACGTC.

This clonotype was counted ten times or more. The V and J genes are TRBV5-1 and TRBJ2-7; D is possibly TRBD1 or TRBD2 (5 bases each). Deletions cut 1 base from V and 5 bases from J, with 16 bases between. The CDR3 has 15 amino acids. The germline V gene has CDR1 SGHRS and CDR2 YFSETQ. CDR3 region: CASSLQSSSGHEQYF. The CDR3 DNA is TGCGCCAGCAGCTTGCAAAGCTCCTCGGGGCACGAGCAGTACTTC. Combining the CDR3 with reference TRBV5-1 and TRBJ2-7 gives the whole variable domain KAGVTQTPRYLIKTRGQQVTLSCSPISGHRSVSWYQQTPGQGLQFLFEYFSETQRNKGNFPGRFSGRQFSNSRSEMNVSTLELGDSALYLCASSLQSSSGHEQYFGPGTRLTVT.

The chain is built from TRBV19 and TRBJ2-7; 9 positions match TRBD2. Trimming removed 6 bases from V and 4 bases from J; junction bases left unmatched: 10. The CDR3 totals 15 residues. Germline CDR1 reads LNHDA; CDR2 reads SQIVND (reference sequence). The DNA for the CDR3 is TGTGCCAGTAGAACGTTAGCGGGAGAAACTTACGAGCAGTACTTC. Amino acid sequence: CASRTLAGETYEQYF.

In this sample, this clonotype turned up a few times. The chain recombines TRBV19 with TRBJ2-7; tentative D call: TRBD1 (5 bases). The CDR3 is made up of 14 amino acids. V lost 9 bases and J 6 bases, leaving 21 bases between the germline ends. The germline V gene encodes CDR1 LNHDA and CDR2 SQIVND (reference sequence). DNA of the CDR3: TGTGCCAGCAGTCAGGGATCTGGCCTCCTCGAGCAGTACTTC. This codes for CASSQGSGLLEQYF. Using reference TRBV19 and TRBJ2-7 for the parts outside the CDR3, the full variable domain is DGGITQSPKYLFRKEGQNVTLSCEQNLNHDAMYWYRQDPGQGLRLIYYSQIVNDFQKGDIAEGYSVSREKKESFPLTVTSAQKNPTAFYLCASSQGSGLLEQYFGPGTRLTVT.

A few counts support this clonotype. The chain employs TRBV6-1 and TRBJ1-5; 8 positions match TRBD1. CDR3 length: 13 residues. The germline V gene has CDR1 MNHNS and CDR2 SASEGT. Trimming at V came to 7 bases and at J to 4 bases, leaving 3 bases not matched to a gene. The CDR3 coding sequence is TGTGCCAGCACAGGGGGCCGTAATCAGCCCCAGCATTTT. Its translation: CASTGGRNQPQHF.

The sample holds a few counts of this clonotype. As DNA, the CDR3 is TGTGCCAGCACTAAGGGACAGGATAGCTCCTACAATGAGCAGTTCTTC. This sequence encodes CASTKGQDSSYNEQFF. The V and J genes are TRBV27 and TRBJ2-1, with 8 bases matching TRBD1. This CDR3 is built from 16 residues. With V trimmed by 7 bases and J by 0 bases, 8 bases remained unmatched. In germline, CDR1 is MNHEY, CDR2 SMNVEV (reference sequence).

Many counts were recorded for this clonotype. The gene calls are TRBV30 and TRBJ2-1, with TRBD1 identical over 12 bases. Germline CDR1 reads GTSNPN; CDR2 reads SVGIG (reference sequence). J gave up 7 bases and V 2 bases, and 6 bases lay outside the gene matches. This CDR3 has 15 amino acids. The CDR3 bases are TGTGCCTGGAGTATAGGGACAGGGGGCTTGAATGAGCAGTTCTTC. Amino acids: CAWSIGTGGLNEQFF.

This clonotype was detected ten times or more. The chain combines TRBV18 with TRBJ1-5, with D uncertain. In germline, CDR1 is KGHSH, CDR2 LQKENI. There are 15 residues in the CDR3. The V gene lost 3 bases and the J gene lost 6 bases, with 15 bases spanning the gap. CDR3 in DNA: TGTGCCAGCTCACCGATTCCCGGGTCCGGTCAGCCCCAGCATTTT. Amino acids: CASSPIPGSGQPQHF.

The chain employs TRBV7-2 and TRBJ2-7, with 9 bases lining up with TRBD2. CDR3 length: 16 amino acids. J gave up 2 bases and V 0 bases, and 5 bases lay outside the gene matches. CDR1 is SGHTA and CDR2 is FQGNSA in the germline V gene. This CDR3 is CASSLAAGGMTYEQYF. DNA of the CDR3: TGTGCCAGCAGCTTAGCAGCGGGGGGAATGACCTACGAGCAGTACTTC.

This clonotype was detected only a few times. The V and J genes are TRBV2 and TRBJ2-2; D might be TRBD2 (6 bases). Trimming shortened V by 10 bases and J by 0 bases, and 21 bases separated the two germline ends. This CDR3 is 17 amino acids long. Germline V gene sequence: CDR1 SNHLY, CDR2 FYNNEI. The CDR3 spells CATTPTTREANTGELFF. DNA for the CDR3: TGTGCCACCACACCGACTACCAGGGAGGCGAACACCGGGGAGCTGTTTTTT.

V gene TRBV15 combines with J gene TRBJ2-2; 9 nucleotides align to TRBD1. CDR3 length: 17 amino acids. CDR1 and CDR2 (germline): LNHNV, YYDKDF (reference sequence). Trimming at V came to 0 bases and at J to 3 bases, leaving 5 bases not matched to a gene. Written as DNA, the CDR3 is TGTGCCACCAGCAGAGATTTAGGGGACAGGGACACCGGGGAGCTGTTTTTT. Residues: CATSRDLGDRDTGELFF.

This clonotype was detected only a few times. The V gene is TRBV6-1, the J gene TRBJ1-4; D remains unclear. Trimming took 3 bases from V and 10 from J, leaving 12 bases between them. The V gene's germline CDR1 is MNHNS and CDR2 SASEGT. CDR3 length: 13 amino acids. The CDR3 coding sequence is TGTGCCAGCAGTGACGAGTATGCGGGAAAACTGTTTTTT. This gives the protein CASSDEYAGKLFF.